This TCR beta chain was retrieved from a study of T cells in localized non-small cell lung cancer (dated by TCRdb to between 2020 and 2021). Context from the whole study: The study analyzed T cell repertoires of hundreds of early-stage NSCLC patients, comparing tumors and uninvolved tumor-adjacent lungs. The cohort comprised 236 treatment-naïve NSCLC patients with resected, localized lung tumors. Of the NSCLC patients, 129 were male and around 99 were female, and the mean age was approximately 66 years.

Uninvolved adjacent lung was sampled at least 2 cm away from the tumor margin, and two independent pathologists confirmed that the tissue had no atypia. At diagnosis, peripheral blood, uninvolved tumor-adjacent lung and tumor were collected and were preserved as a mix of fresh-frozen and FFPE material. Points the paper makes about the study in general: Uninvolved tumor-adjacent lung showed the highest T cell clonality, higher than tumor, which suggests more focused antigenic responses in the adjacent lung. Because of the exploratory design, TCR variables were selected using unadjusted p-values without false-discovery rate correction. Higher blood T cell density associated with longer overall survival, while higher adjacent-lung clonality associated with shorter survival. Because multi-region sequencing of the tumors was not done, intratumor heterogeneity could not be ruled out. A median of roughly 60 of the top 100 tumor clones were detected in paired uninvolved adjacent lung, and around 30 of these tumor clones were also found among the top 100 clones of the paired uninvolved adjacent lung.

Including the terminal cysteine and phenylalanine, the CDR3 comprises 13 residues. The only DNA kept is the CDR3, 39 bases in frame from the first base. From a lookup of the germline V gene, CDR1 and CDR2 are SQVTM and ANQGSEA. Trimming removed 6 bases from V and 6 bases from J; the gene matches leave 6 bases unexplained. As to this clone: Its specific antigen is unknown. Within one base of it there is no much larger clone, and no base qualities were kept.

TCR beta CDR3 regions were sequenced from DNA using the immunoSEQ Assay. The original pipeline was this. To compute T cell density, TCR beta template counts were normalized to usable DNA, which was estimated by amplifying housekeeping genes. Richness was estimated with the preseqR package, extrapolating to 400,000 templates for PBMC samples and 120,000 templates for tissue samples. Clonality was defined as one minus Pielou's evenness. Tissue-enriched TCRs were identified through differential abundance testing performed on productive amino-acid clonotypes, with a minimum total count of 5 and an alpha of 0.1. The Jaccard Index and the Morisita Overlap Index were used to measure how much the repertoires overlapped between compartments. GLIPH clustered TCR beta CDR3s with public tetramer-defined viral CDR3s; viral motifs required at least three viral sequences plus V-gene enrichment. Held by TCRdb, this immuneACCESS table contains in-frame sequences only and omits some clones. Under half of the omission traces to an unresolved V gene where checked; the cause of the rest is unknown. The DNA was the basis for D and trimming; V, J and clone size are from that table. Recorded for this sample are some 1,000 clones; around 25% of them occurred a single time. The leading ten clones occupy 20% to 25% of the sample.

The input for sequencing was normal lung tissue next to the tumor, taken before any cancer treatment. The chain is encoded by TRBV29-1 joined to TRBJ2-1; 9 central bases correspond to TRBD1. The TCR sequence derives from a woman aged 40 to 75 with stage III lung adenocarcinoma. CDR3 reads: CSVTGGRANEQFF. The nucleotide sequence is given as TGCAGCGTGACAGGGGGACGAGCCAATGAGCAGTTCTTC.